This section outlines one TCR beta chain sequence together with its context. Its antigen is not identified. PCR was performed using 60 Vbeta and 13 Jbeta primers. TCRdb's table, derived via immunoSEQ multiplex PCR, lists solely in-frame clones and lacks some. Here the sample spans approximately 180,000 clones, approximately 70% being singletons. These data belong to a study of cytomegalovirus exposure and HLA in healthy donors. The study, taken as a whole, reports: A later look showed TCR association rates differing by HLA locus, highest for DRB1 and lowest for HLA-C.

Germline assignment: CDR1 SGHVS and CDR2 FQNEAQ. This CDR3 has 17 amino acids. V lost 0 bases and J lost 0, with 12 bases in between. Donors consisted of healthy bone marrow donors. This chain uses TRBV7-8 with TRBJ2-4; possibly TRBD1 for D (7 bases). This TCR came from a woman between 25 and 40 years old in good health and CMV-seronegative. Material for sequencing was PBMCs. The CDR3: CASSLARQGLAKNIQYF. The DNA of the CDR3 is TGTGCCAGCAGCTTAGCTAGACAGGGACTAGCCAAAAACATTCAGTACTTC.